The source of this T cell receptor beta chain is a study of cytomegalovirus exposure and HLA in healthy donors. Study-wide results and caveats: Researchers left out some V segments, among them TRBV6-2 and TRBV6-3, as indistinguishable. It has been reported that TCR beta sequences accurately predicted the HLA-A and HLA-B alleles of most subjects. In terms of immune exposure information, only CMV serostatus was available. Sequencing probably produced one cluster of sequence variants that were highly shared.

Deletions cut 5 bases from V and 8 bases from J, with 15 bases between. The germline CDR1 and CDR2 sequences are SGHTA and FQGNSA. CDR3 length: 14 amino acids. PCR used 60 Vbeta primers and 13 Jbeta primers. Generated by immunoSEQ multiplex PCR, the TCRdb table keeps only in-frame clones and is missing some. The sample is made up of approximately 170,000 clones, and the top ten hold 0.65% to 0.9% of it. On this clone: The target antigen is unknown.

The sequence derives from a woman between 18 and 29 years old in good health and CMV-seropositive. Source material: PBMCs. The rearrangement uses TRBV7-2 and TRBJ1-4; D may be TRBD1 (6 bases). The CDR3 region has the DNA TGTGCCAGCAGCGTTGACAGGAAAGGGGAAAAACTGTTTTTT. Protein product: CASSVDRKGEKLFF.